A selection of T cell receptor beta chains follows, all from one sample in a study of blood T cell repertoires in COVID-19. The data were produced by immunoSEQ multiplex PCR, yet TCRdb's version contains in-frame clones alone and is incomplete. The sample contains approximately 470,000 clones, about nine tenths of which appear only once. The sample consisted of PBMCs or T cells enriched from blood (not recorded which). These receptors were collected from a woman aged 18 to 35 who had recovered from COVID-19. Each CDR3 is given with its conserved first and last residue. A D gene is named only where the DNA matches it firmly. Not every row has a clone size; where given, it reads once, few, many or a size class.

D	size	V	J	DNA	CDR3
-	-	TRBV12-3/TRBV12-4	TRBJ2-7	TGTGCCAGCACCTTCGGGGGTTACGAGCAGTACTTC	CASTFGGYEQYF
-	-	TRBV28	TRBJ2-7	TGTGCCAGCAGTCCTCAACAGAGTTGGACCTACGAGCAGTACTTC	CASSPQQSWTYEQYF
TRBD1	once	TRBV19	TRBJ1-4	TGTGCCAGTAGTACTCCATGCCTCGGGCAGGGGGCAAGGGAAAAACTGTTTTTT	CASSTPCLGQGAREKLFF
TRBD2	-	TRBV5-1	TRBJ2-7	TGCGCCAGCAGCTTTATCGGCGGGGGAGAGACTTACGAGCAGTACTTC	CASSFIGGGETYEQYF
TRBD1	once	TRBV10-1	TRBJ2-3	TGCGCCACCAGAAAGGACAGGGAACTCACAGATACGCAGTATTTT	CATRKDRELTDTQYF
-	few	TRBV9	TRBJ1-6	TGTGCCAGCAGCGTAGTTGACAGCCATTCACCCCTCCACTTT	CASSVVDSHSPLHF
-	-	TRBV11-2	TRBJ1-1	TGTGCCAGCAGCCTAGAACAGGTATCGAACACTGAAGCTTTCTTT	CASSLEQVSNTEAFF
-	-	TRBV11-2	TRBJ2-7	TGTGCCAGCAGCCCCCCAGGCCCTTCCTACGAGCAGTACTTC	CASSPPGPSYEQYF
-	-	TRBV19	TRBJ1-2	TGTGCCAGTAGTATAGGAGTGAACTATGGCTACACCTTC	CASSIGVNYGYTF
TRBD1	-	TRBV11-3	TRBJ2-7	TGTGCCAGCAGCCTTGGACAGGCCTCCTACGAGCAGTACTTC	CASSLGQASYEQYF
-	-	TRBV27	TRBJ1-2	TGTGCCAGCAGTCTCAAGGGGGGGGCTGATGGCTACACCTTC	CASSLKGGADGYTF
-	-	TRBV24-1	TRBJ2-2	TGTGCCACCAGTGATTTACGGGAGACCGGGGAGCTGTTTTTT	CATSDLRETGELFF
-	-	TRBV5-4	TRBJ2-5	TGTGCCAGCAGCTTGGCTTTTGGGGCCGGGGAGACCCAGTACTTC	CASSLAFGAGETQYF
TRBD2	-	TRBV4-2	TRBJ2-2	TGTGCCAGCAGCCTTGGGACTAGCGGGAATGCCGGGGAGCTGTTTTTT	CASSLGTSGNAGELFF
-	-	TRBV27	TRBJ2-2	TGTGCCAGCAGTCACAGGCACACCGGGGAGCTGTTTTTT	CASSHRHTGELFF
TRBD1	-	TRBV28	TRBJ1-3	TGTGCCAGCAGGCGTCCCGGGACAGGGGACGCGGGAAACACCATATATTTT	CASRRPGTGDAGNTIYF
TRBD1	-	TRBV5-4	TRBJ1-6	TGTGCCAGCAGCCCGGGACAGGGAGAAAATTCACCCCTCCACTTT	CASSPGQGENSPLHF
TRBD2	-	TRBV29-1	TRBJ2-1	TGCAGCGTCCTCGGGAGGGGCTCCCAGTCAGCGAAGTTCTTC	CSVLGRGSQSAKFF
TRBD1	-	TRBV15	TRBJ1-5	TGTGCCACATTGGACAGGGTAGGCAATCAGCCCCAGCATTTT	CATLDRVGNQPQHF
TRBD1	-	TRBV11-2	TRBJ1-2	TGTGCCAGCAGTAGTACCGGACCGTCAGGGGGGCGTAACTATGGCTACACCTTC	CASSSTGPSGGRNYGYTF
-	-	TRBV12-3/TRBV12-4	TRBJ1-1	TGTGCCAGCAGTCAGGACAGTTATGCTGAAGCTTTCTTT	CASSQDSYAEAFF
TRBD1	-	TRBV28	TRBJ2-5	TGTGCCAGCAGTTCAGGGGGCGGGGAGACCCAGTACTTC	CASSSGGGETQYF
-	-	TRBV4-1	TRBJ2-2	TGCGCCAGCAGCCAAGAATCAACTAGCCGGGGGGAGCTGTTTTTT	CASSQESTSRGELFF
-	-	TRBV2	TRBJ1-5	TGTGCCAGCAGTGAAAGCCCCCGAACCAATCAGCCCCAGCATTTT	CASSESPRTNQPQHF
-	-	TRBV9	TRBJ2-1	TGTGCCAGCAGCGTAGATAGCTTTTCCTACAATGAGCAGTTCTTC	CASSVDSFSYNEQFF
-	-	TRBV3-1/TRBV3-2	TRBJ1-5	TGTGCCAGCAGCCAAGATCCCTCTCAGCCCCAGCATTTT	CASSQDPSQPQHF
TRBD1	-	TRBV3-1/TRBV3-2	TRBJ2-1	TGTGCCAGCAGCGCCCTCCGACAGGGCGAGCAGTTCTTC	CASSALRQGEQFF
-	few	TRBV27	TRBJ2-7	TGTGCCAGCAGGCCTCCTAGAGGGATCGGTTTAAACGAGCAGTACTTC	CASRPPRGIGLNEQYF
-	-	TRBV5-6	TRBJ2-7	TGTGCCAGCAGCTTGCTATCCGAGCAGTACTTC	CASSLLSEQYF
-	once	TRBV6-6	TRBJ2-7	TGTGCCAGCAGTTACAGTACATCCTACGAGCAGTACTTC	CASSYSTSYEQYF
-	-	TRBV4-1	TRBJ1-1	TGCGCCAGCAGCCGGGACACGATGAACACTGAAGCTTTCTTT	CASSRDTMNTEAFF
-	-	TRBV5-5	TRBJ1-3	TGTGCCAGCAGACCGGGGGACTCTGGAAACACCATATATTTT	CASRPGDSGNTIYF
TRBD2	-	TRBV30	TRBJ2-1	TGTGCCTGTCGGACTAGCGGGGAGTACAATGAGCAGTTCTTC	CACRTSGEYNEQFF
TRBD1	few	TRBV6-1	TRBJ2-7	TGTGCCAGCAGTGAAAGGGACAGGTTCTACGAGCAGTACTTC	CASSERDRFYEQYF
-	-	TRBV7-2	TRBJ1-1	TGTGCCAGCAGCTTAGGCGGGGGATCTGAAGCTTTCTTT	CASSLGGGSEAFF
TRBD1	-	TRBV29-1	TRBJ1-3	TGCAGCGTCAAGACAGGGGCGATCCACTCTGGAAACACCATATATTTT	CSVKTGAIHSGNTIYF
TRBD1	few	TRBV6-5	TRBJ1-6	TGTGCCAGCAGCGCCCAGACAGGGGGATTACCCCTCCACTTT	CASSAQTGGLPLHF
TRBD1	-	TRBV30	TRBJ1-2	TGTGCCTGGAGTGCCGACAGGGGATATGGCTACACCTTC	CAWSADRGYGYTF
TRBD1	-	TRBV11-1	TRBJ1-6	TGTGCCAGCAGCTTAGCCCGGGACAGGGGCTATAATTCACCCCTCCACTTT	CASSLARDRGYNSPLHF
TRBD1	-	TRBV18	TRBJ1-1	TGTGCCAGCTCACCCATCACAGGGGGGGTGAACACTGAAGCTTTCTTT	CASSPITGGVNTEAFF
-	few	TRBV10-2	TRBJ1-1	TGCGCCAGCAGTGAGGGACAGCTCACTGAAGCTTTCTTT	CASSEGQLTEAFF
-	-	TRBV7-9	TRBJ1-1	TGTGCCAGCAGCTCCCTAAGCACTGAAGCTTTCTTT	CASSSLSTEAFF
TRBD1	few	TRBV7-9	TRBJ1-6	TGTGCCAGCAGCAAGCGGACAGGGGATAATTCACCCCTCCACTTT	CASSKRTGDNSPLHF
TRBD1	-	TRBV2	TRBJ1-2	TGTGCCAGCACCCGGACAGGGCTGAACTATGGCTACACCTTC	CASTRTGLNYGYTF
-	few	TRBV11-2	TRBJ2-1	TGTGCCAGCAGCCGCCTAGCCTCTGAGCAGTTCTTC	CASSRLASEQFF
-	once	TRBV7-2	TRBJ2-3	TGTGCCAGCAGCTTAGGAGTGGGGCTCACAGATACGCAGTATTTT	CASSLGVGLTDTQYF
-	-	TRBV3-1/TRBV3-2	TRBJ2-1	TGTGCCAGCAGCCAATATGGCAGTGAGCAGTTCTTC	CASSQYGSEQFF
TRBD1	few	TRBV18	TRBJ1-1	TGTGCCAGCTCACCGGGACAGATGAACACTGAAGCTTTCTTT	CASSPGQMNTEAFF
-	-	TRBV30	TRBJ1-1	TGTGCCTGGAGTCCGGGTGTAGGGAACACTGAAGCTTTCTTT	CAWSPGVGNTEAFF
-	-	TRBV19	TRBJ2-6	TGTGCCAGTAAGTTAGTCGGAGGGGTCCCTTCTGGGGCCAACGTCCTGACTTTC	CASKLVGGVPSGANVLTF
-	-	TRBV5-1	TRBJ1-1	TGCGCCAGCAGCCCGGGGATATCTGGGAACACTGAAGCTTTCTTT	CASSPGISGNTEAFF
-	-	TRBV10-3	TRBJ1-1	TGTGCCGTCAACCAGGGTGGGATGAACACTGAAGCTTTCTTT	CAVNQGGMNTEAFF